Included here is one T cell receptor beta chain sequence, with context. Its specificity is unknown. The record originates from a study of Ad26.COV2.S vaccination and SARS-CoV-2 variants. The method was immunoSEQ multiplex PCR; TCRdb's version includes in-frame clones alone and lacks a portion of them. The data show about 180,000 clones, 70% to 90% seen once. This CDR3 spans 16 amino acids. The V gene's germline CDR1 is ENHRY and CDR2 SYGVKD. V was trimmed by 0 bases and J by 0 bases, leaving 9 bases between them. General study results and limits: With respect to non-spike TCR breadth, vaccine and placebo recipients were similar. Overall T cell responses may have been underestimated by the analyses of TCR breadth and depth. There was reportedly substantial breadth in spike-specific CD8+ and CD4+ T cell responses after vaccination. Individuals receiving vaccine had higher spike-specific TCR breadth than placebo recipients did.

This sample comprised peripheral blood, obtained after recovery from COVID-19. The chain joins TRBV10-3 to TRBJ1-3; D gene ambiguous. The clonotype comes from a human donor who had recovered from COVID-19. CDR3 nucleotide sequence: TGTGCCATCAGTGAGTCAGGCAGGTCCTCTGGAAACACCATATATTTT. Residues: CAISESGRSSGNTIYF.